The source of this T cell receptor (beta chain) is a study of T cell responses to AZD1222 COVID-19 vaccine. Study-wide context: Second-dose timings of about 4 or about 12 weeks were pooled.

Study conclusions and caveats: Repertoire samples came only from after the peak T cell response. Baseline seropositives among AZD1222 recipients totaled only 5 to 7. Mostly white British, mostly female donors; authors suggested clonal diversity may be underestimated.

With regard to this clone: Antigen specificity is unknown.

This CDR3 has 15 residues. V was pared by 4 bases and J by 5 bases, with 8 bases of the junction left unmatched. Looked up from germline, CDR1 is SGHRS and CDR2 is YFSETQ. TCRdb's table, derived via immunoSEQ multiplex PCR, lists solely in-frame clones and lacks some. The table shows about 100,000 clones, with roughly 90% occurring only once. The source material was peripheral blood, sampled on day 0 of AZD1222 vaccination. This chain links TRBV5-1 with TRBJ2-2, with 7 nucleotides matching TRBD2. The origin of this receptor is an adult in good health. The CDR3 is CASSVGTTRTGELFF. In DNA form, the CDR3 reads TGCGCCAGCAGCGTCGGGACTACCCGGACCGGGGAGCTGTTTTTT.